This T cell receptor (beta chain) was obtained from a study of CXCR3-negative and CXCR3-positive naive CD8 T cells. CDR1 SQVTM and CDR2 ANQGSEA come from the germline V gene. The CDR3 runs 15 residues. Its frequency marks this clonotype as medium-sized. The antigen remains undetermined. UMI-tagged TRB cDNA libraries were built via 5' RACE. TCRdb reanalyzed the 5' RACE reads, giving one entry per CDR3 protein sequence and no DNA. Here the sample table reports about 5,800 distinct CDR3 sequences. Study conclusions and caveats: More hydrophobic TRB CDR3s were found in CXCR3-positive naive cells than in CXCR3-negative naive cells. For naive cells, CXCR3-negative and CXCR3-positive subsets had similar TRBV-TRBJ usage; for memory cells, usage differed.

Sequenced material: naive CXCR3- CD8+ T cells from blood. The subset denotes: CD45RO-CCR7+CD27+CD95- naive CD8+ T cells lacking CXCR3 (TNR3-). The source is a human donor in good health. Some clones in this sample may be carry-over from other donors' samples. The chain carries TRBV29-1 and TRBJ2-2. The CDR3 sequence is CSVETELGNTGELFF.